Sequencing of this T cell receptor (beta chain) was carried out in a study of shared clonotypes between healthy human individuals. This CDR3 spans 14 amino acids. V was pared by 0 bases and J by 3 bases, with 9 bases between. CDR1 and CDR2 (germline): LGHNA, YNFKEQ. A single count supports this clone. Assay used: immunoSEQ multiplex PCR; TCRdb lists only in-frame clones, some missing. The data show about 2.3 million clones, with roughly 93% seen just once and around 0.4% held by the top ten. V gene TRBV4-2 combines with J gene TRBJ2-7; D is possibly TRBD1 (5 bases). Specimen: naive CD4+ T cells from PBMCs. Subset defined: CD45RA+ positively selected. This clonotype was sampled from a man between 18 and 29 years old in good health. Some clones in this sample may be carry-over from other donors' samples. The CDR3 DNA reads as TGTGCCAGCAGCCAAGAGACAGCCTACTACGAGCAGTACTTC. Its protein is CASSQETAYYEQYF.